This is a list of T cell receptor beta chains from one sample in a study of human T cells and chemical hapten exposure. MiXCR, applied by TCRdb to the RACE reads, yields one record per CDR3 protein. This sample has 150,000 to 200,000 distinct CDR3 sequences, with approximately 24% found just once. The sample here was whole blood, taken in connection with sensitization to the hapten diphenylcyclopropenone (DPC). The receptors originated from a woman in her thirties or forties with alopecia areata. Some clones in this sample may be carry-over from other donors' samples. The CDR3 runs from the conserved cysteine through the conserved F or W. The D gene is left open where the match is weak. The size of a clone is reported for some rows only, either as once, few or many, or as a class for expanded clones.

D gene: .
J gene: TRBJ2-2
V gene: TRBV4-1
clone size: once
CDR3 protein: CASSQDVDGLRATGELFF

D gene: TRBD1
J gene: TRBJ2-4
V gene: TRBV7-2
clone size: few
CDR3 protein: CASSLEGTVKNIQYF

D gene: .
J gene: TRBJ1-1
V gene: TRBV15
clone size: few
CDR3 protein: CATSRQEVTEAFF

D gene: .
J gene: TRBJ1-2
V gene: TRBV7-8
clone size: .
CDR3 protein: CASSLAGEGYTF

D gene: .
J gene: TRBJ2-1
V gene: TRBV9
clone size: few
CDR3 protein: CASSVNAKVSYNEQFF

D gene: .
J gene: TRBJ2-3
V gene: TRBV27
clone size: many
CDR3 protein: CASSFSRQDTQYF

D gene: .
J gene: TRBJ1-4
V gene: TRBV6-5
clone size: few
CDR3 protein: CASSYSKYEKLFF

D gene: .
J gene: TRBJ2-6
V gene: TRBV6-6
clone size: .
CDR3 protein: CASSYHATSSGANVLTF

D gene: .
J gene: TRBJ2-7
V gene: TRBV12-3/TRBV12-4
clone size: .
CDR3 protein: CASGGSLSYEQYF

D gene: TRBD1
J gene: TRBJ2-1
V gene: TRBV7-6
clone size: .
CDR3 protein: CASSRFQGAFYNEQFF

D gene: TRBD1
J gene: TRBJ1-4
V gene: TRBV4-3
clone size: .
CDR3 protein: CASSQARTGQLPTNEKLFF